This T cell receptor (beta chain) is from a study of cytomegalovirus exposure and HLA in healthy donors. V was trimmed by 2 bases and J by 4 bases, leaving 12 bases between them. The CDR3 runs 15 residues. Germline values: CDR1 SGHTA, CDR2 FQGTGA. Primers included in the PCR were 60 Vbeta and 13 Jbeta primers. Generated by immunoSEQ multiplex PCR, the TCRdb table keeps only in-frame clones and is missing some. The profile shows about 210,000 clones, more than 75% of them singletons. The sequence derives from a man in his forties in good health and CMV-seropositive. This chain uses TRBV7-3 with TRBJ2-1, with unresolved D. The sample taken for sequencing was PBMCs. Written as DNA, the CDR3 is TGTGCCAGCAGCTTACTGGTGAACAATTACAATGAGCAGTTCTTC. Amino acids: CASSLLVNNYNEQFF.